These 13 T cell receptor beta chains were sequenced from one sample in a study of T cell changes during pregnancy in multiple sclerosis. TCRdb's copy holds only in-frame clones and misses some; the assay was immunoSEQ multiplex PCR. Seen here are under 50,000 clones, 90% to 95% observed once, and the top ten hold about 4.7%. This specimen consisted of CD8+ T cells from peripheral blood mononuclear cells, obtained in the first trimester of pregnancy. The receptors here all came from a female donor with multiple sclerosis, enrolled in a pregnancy study.

The chain couples TRBV4-3 to TRBJ1-4, with D possibly TRBD1 on 5 matching bases. Trimming cost V 1 base and J 5 bases, with 11 bases left between them. The length of the CDR3 is 15 residues. Germline CDR1 and CDR2: LGHNA and YSLEER. The CDR3 DNA is TGCGCCAGCAGCCAAGTCGACAGCCAAAATGAAAAACTGTTTTTT. This codes for CASSQVDSQNEKLFF.

The V call is TRBV20-1, the J call TRBJ2-5; a possible D gene is TRBD1 (5 bases). The CDR3 loop spans 11 amino acids. V lost 4 bases and J 5 bases, leaving 8 bases between the germline ends. The germline gives CDR1 DFQATT, CDR2 SNEGSKA (reference sequence). The CDR3: CSATGFETQYF. As DNA, the CDR3 is TGCAGTGCTACAGGGTTTGAGACCCAGTACTTC.

A single count supports this clone. V and J are TRBV9 and TRBJ2-7; possible D gene TRBD1, 6 bases. Deletions cut 0 bases from V and 4 bases from J, with 14 bases between. The germline V gene encodes CDR1 SGDLS and CDR2 YYNGEE. The CDR3 extends over 15 amino acids. The CDR3 coding sequence is TGTGCCAGCAGCGTAGAGGGGACACAAAATTACGAGCAGTACTTC. This encodes CASSVEGTQNYEQYF.

This CDR3 reads CASTPAGEQYF. The CDR3 DNA is TGTGCCAGCACTCCAGCGGGGGAGCAGTACTTC. The chain employs TRBV2 and TRBJ2-7, with 7 bases fitting TRBD2. The CDR3 has 11 residues. Looked up from germline, CDR1 is SNHLY and CDR2 is FYNNEI. With V trimmed by 7 bases and J by 7 bases, 4 bases remained unmatched.

The genes are TRBV7-3 and TRBJ2-1, with 8 positions matching TRBD1. In germline, CDR1 is SGHTA, CDR2 FQGTGA. V lost 1 base and J lost 7; bases outside the gene matches: 15. The CDR3 is 18 amino acids. CDR3 loop: CASSLRKTGGHSGNEQFF. CDR3 nucleotide sequence: TGTGCCAGCAGCTTAAGAAAAACAGGGGGGCACTCGGGTAATGAGCAGTTCTTC.

The rearrangement links TRBV6-5 to TRBJ1-5; D is unclear. This CDR3 has 13 residues. Germline loops: CDR1 MNHEY, CDR2 SVGAGI. V lost 7 bases to trimming and J lost 7 bases, with 14 bases between them. For the CDR3, the DNA is TGTGCCAGCACTGCGGGCGGCGGACAGCCCCAGCATTTT. This sequence encodes CASTAGGGQPQHF.

The chain carries TRBV27 and TRBJ2-5; TRBD2 might be the D (6 bases). The CDR3 spans 14 residues. Germline V CDR1 and CDR2: MNHEY, SMNVEV (reference sequence). The V gene lost 5 bases and the J gene lost 4 bases, with 14 bases spanning the gap. The CDR3 here is CASSGNGRGETQYF. In DNA, the CDR3 is TGTGCCAGCAGTGGGAACGGGCGGGGAGAGACCCAGTACTTC.

The chain is built from TRBV14 and TRBJ1-1; unclear D gene. Between the trimmed V and J ends, which lost 2 bases and 0 bases, there was a span of 7 bases. This CDR3 has 14 residues. Germline V gives CDR1 SGHDN, CDR2 FVKESK. The CDR3 DNA reads TGTGCCAGCAGCCAATCCGGGATGAACACTGAAGCTTTCTTT. Protein product: CASSQSGMNTEAFF.

The V call is TRBV7-9, the J call TRBJ1-2, with 8 positions matching TRBD1. Germline V CDR1 and CDR2: SEHNR, FQNEAQ (reference sequence). J was trimmed by 2 bases and V by 2 bases; bases with no gene match: 10. The CDR3 sequence is 17 residues long. The CDR3 is CASSLLGLTGGNYGYTF. The CDR3 DNA sequence: TGTGCCAGCAGCTTATTGGGTTTAACAGGGGGAAACTATGGCTACACCTTC.

This chain uses TRBV7-8 with TRBJ1-2; weak D call: TRBD1 (5 bases). The CDR3 contains 17 residues. Between the trimmed V and J ends, which lost 5 bases and 3 bases, there was a span of 22 bases. Germline assignment: CDR1 SGHVS and CDR2 FQNEAQ. The CDR3 is CASSRRGRVAGDYGYTF. CDR3 DNA: TGTGCCAGCAGCCGACGGGGCAGGGTGGCGGGAGACTATGGCTACACCTTC.

J is TRBJ2-1 and V is TRBV7-8, with 10 bases lining up with TRBD2. The CDR3 is made up of 16 amino acids. V shed 5 bases and J 3 bases; nucleotides not matched to a gene: 7. Germline V gene lookup returns CDR1 SGHVS and CDR2 FQNEAQ. The chain's CDR3 is CASSRLTSGVYNEQFF. The CDR3 region has the DNA TGTGCCAGCAGCCGCCTTACTAGCGGGGTCTACAATGAGCAGTTCTTC.

This rearrangement joins TRBV27 to TRBJ2-7, with D possibly being TRBD2 (5 bases). The CDR3 contains 12 residues. The V end lost 3 bases, the J end lost 7 bases, and 10 bases lay between the germline ends. Looked up from germline, CDR1 is MNHEY and CDR2 is SMNVEV (reference sequence). The CDR3 DNA sequence: TGTGCCAGCAGTTTCTCAACGGGAGAGCAGTACTTC. Translating it yields CASSFSTGEQYF.

V is TRBV7-8 and J is TRBJ2-1, with 7 bases aligning to TRBD1. Germline V gene lookup returns CDR1 SGHVS and CDR2 FQNEAQ. The CDR3 is 18 residues long. V gave up 2 bases and J gave up 6 bases; unmatched junction bases: 16. CDR3 DNA: TGTGCCAGCAGCTTAAACCCAGAAGGGGGCCTCGGGGCCAATGAGCAGTTCTTC. This codes for CASSLNPEGGLGANEQFF.